The clone carrying this TCR beta chain occurred a few times. The antigen is not known. CDR1 SNHLY and CDR2 FYNNEI come from the germline V gene. Trimming took off 6 bases at V and 8 bases at J, with 16 bases between the two ends. The CDR3 runs to 13 residues. The entry originates in a study of response to subunit inactivated influenza vaccine. General study findings and limits: Only a handful of new T cells, the authors suggested, are recruited with each seasonal influenza vaccination.

TCRdb reprocessed the RT-PCR reads with MiXCR, giving one entry per CDR3 protein. The table has around 710,000 distinct CDR3 sequences, approximately 15% seen once. This chain connects TRBV2 to TRBJ1-2; possibly TRBD1 for D (6 bases). The material sequenced was PBMCs from blood, taken about 14 days before vaccination. The receptor's source is a man aged 45-60 years who received an inactivated influenza vaccine. The CDR3 loop is CASRDRPGRGYTF. CDR3 nucleotides: TGTGCCAGCAGAGACAGGCCCGGGAGGGGCTACACCTTC.